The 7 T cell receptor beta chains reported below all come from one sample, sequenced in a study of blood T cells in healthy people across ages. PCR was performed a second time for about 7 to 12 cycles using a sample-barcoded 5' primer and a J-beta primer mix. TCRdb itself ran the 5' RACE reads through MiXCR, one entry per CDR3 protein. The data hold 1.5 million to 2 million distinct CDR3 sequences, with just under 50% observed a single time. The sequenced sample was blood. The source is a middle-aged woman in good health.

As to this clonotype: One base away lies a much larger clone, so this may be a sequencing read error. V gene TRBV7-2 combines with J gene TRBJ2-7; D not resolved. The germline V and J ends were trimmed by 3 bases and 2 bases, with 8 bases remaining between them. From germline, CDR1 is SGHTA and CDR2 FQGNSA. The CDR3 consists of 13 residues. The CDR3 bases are TGTACCAGCAGCTTTAGGCAGACCTACGAGCAGTACTTC. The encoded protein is CTSSFRQTYEQYF.

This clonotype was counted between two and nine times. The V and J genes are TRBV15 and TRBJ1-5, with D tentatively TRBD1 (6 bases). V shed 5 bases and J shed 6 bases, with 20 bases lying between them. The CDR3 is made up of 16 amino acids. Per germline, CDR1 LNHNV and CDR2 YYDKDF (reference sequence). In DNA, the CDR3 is TGTGCCACCAGCCGGCGGGGGCCCAATGGGGGTCAGCCCCAGCATTTT. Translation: CATSRRGPNGGQPQHF.

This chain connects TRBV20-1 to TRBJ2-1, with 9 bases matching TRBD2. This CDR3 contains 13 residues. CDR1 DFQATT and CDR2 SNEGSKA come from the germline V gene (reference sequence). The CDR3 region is CSELGLAYNEQFF. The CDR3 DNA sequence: TGCAGCGAATTAGGACTAGCGTACAATGAGCAGTTCTTC.

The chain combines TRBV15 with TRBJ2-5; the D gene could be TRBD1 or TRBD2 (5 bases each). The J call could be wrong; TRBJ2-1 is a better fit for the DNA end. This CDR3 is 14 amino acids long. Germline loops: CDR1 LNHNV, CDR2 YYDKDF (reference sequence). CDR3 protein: CATSSGTFQETQFF. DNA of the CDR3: TGTGCCACCAGCAGTGGGACCTTCCAAGAGACCCAGTTCTTC.

As DNA, the CDR3 is TGTGCCAGCAGTTACTCGACATCTCCCCCCACTGGGGCCAACGTCCTGACTTTC. The encoded protein is CASSYSTSPPTGANVLTF. The genes are TRBV6-2 or TRBV6-3 and TRBJ2-6, with D unclear. This CDR3 contains 18 residues. The V gene's germline CDR1 is MNHEY and CDR2 SVGEGT. Trimming left V 0 bases short and J 2 bases short, with 14 bases between.

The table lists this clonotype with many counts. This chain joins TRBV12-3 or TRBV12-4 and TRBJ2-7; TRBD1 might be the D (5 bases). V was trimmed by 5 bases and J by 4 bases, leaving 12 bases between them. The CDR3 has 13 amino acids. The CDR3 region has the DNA TGTGCCAGCAGTCTACAGGATACTTACGAGCAGTACTTC. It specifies CASSLQDTYEQYF.

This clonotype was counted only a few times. In DNA form, the CDR3 reads TGTGCCAGCAGCTCAAGTCGGCGGGGACTAGCGGGGGGGCAAGAGACCCAGTACTTC. Translating it yields CASSSSRRGLAGGQETQYF. V and J are TRBV12-3 or TRBV12-4 and TRBJ2-5; TRBD2 aligns across 16 bases. The CDR3 has 19 amino acids. V gave up 6 bases and J gave up 2 bases; unmatched junction bases: 12.